A selection of T cell receptor beta chains follows, all from one sample in a study of T cell changes during pregnancy in multiple sclerosis. Assay: immunoSEQ multiplex PCR; the TCRdb copy retains only in-frame clones and omits some. The sample lists tens of thousands of clones, roughly 92% occurring once. Sequencing used CD4+ T cells from peripheral blood mononuclear cells, obtained in the second trimester of pregnancy. The receptor set was obtained from a female donor in good health, enrolled as a control in a pregnancy study. CDR3s include the opening cysteine and the closing phenylalanine or tryptophan. The D gene is left open where the match is weak. Clone size is stated in some rows and not others, as once, few, many or a class when expanded.

DNA	CDR3	D	size	V	J
TGCGCCAGCAGAAGGAGGGCCCTTGATGAGCAGTTCTTC	CASRRRALDEQFF	-	-	TRBV5-1	TRBJ2-1
TGTGCCAGCAGCTTAGACGTAGGGGGGGCTCTCGGTGAGCAGTTCTTC	CASSLDVGGALGEQFF	-	-	TRBV7-9	TRBJ2-1
TGTGCCAGCAGTTCATCCGGGACTAGCATCTATGAGCAGTTCTTC	CASSSSGTSIYEQFF	TRBD2	once	TRBV28	TRBJ2-1
TGTGCCAGCAGCGTAGAACAGGGGAACACCGGGGAGCTGTTTTTT	CASSVEQGNTGELFF	-	once	TRBV9	TRBJ2-2
TGTGCCAGCAGTTTCAGGACAACCCGCTCAGATACGCAGTATTTT	CASSFRTTRSDTQYF	-	-	TRBV28	TRBJ2-3
TGCGCCAGCAGTCGTCCGGGACAGGGGTACAATGAGCAGTTCTTC	CASSRPGQGYNEQFF	TRBD1	-	TRBV4-1	TRBJ2-1
TGTGCCAGTAGTATTAGTGATTACTACGAGCAGTACTTC	CASSISDYYEQYF	-	once	TRBV19	TRBJ2-7
TGTGCCAGCATTGACAAGACAGGGTCTAACTATGGCTACACCTTC	CASIDKTGSNYGYTF	TRBD1	-	TRBV2	TRBJ1-2
TGTGCCAGCAGCCCCGGACTAGCGGGAGGGCCGGGCGCCGAGCAGTACTTC	CASSPGLAGGPGAEQYF	TRBD2	-	TRBV11-2	TRBJ2-7
TGTGCCAGCAGTACAGGGGTTAACTATGGCTACACCTTC	CASSTGVNYGYTF	TRBD1	-	TRBV5-4	TRBJ1-2
TGTGCCAGCAGTGACTCTAGCGGGGGGGCCCATGAGCAGTTCTTC	CASSDSSGGAHEQFF	TRBD2	-	TRBV6-4	TRBJ2-1